One and the same sample provided the 32 T cell receptor beta chains below, sequenced in a study of blood T cells in healthy people across ages. Through a sample-barcoded 5' primer and a J-beta primer mix, a second PCR was run for about 6 to 11 cycles. Each CDR3 protein gets one entry after TCRdb re-called the 5' RACE reads with MiXCR. The sample includes roughly 1,300,000 distinct CDR3 sequences, 55% to 75% of them seen just once. Sequencing was done on a sample of blood. The receptor source for this set is a young man in good health.

The J gene is TRBJ1-2, the V gene TRBV7-9, with 11 bases matching TRBD1. The CDR3 is 15 amino acids. V gave up 5 bases and J gave up 8 bases; unmatched junction bases: 10. Germline V lookup: CDR1 SEHNR, CDR2 FQNEAQ (reference sequence). CDR3 sequence reads: CASSPSDRGRQGYTF. CDR3 nucleotide sequence: TGTGCCAGCAGCCCGTCGGACAGGGGGCGTCAGGGCTACACCTTC.

V gene TRBV12-3 or TRBV12-4 combines with J gene TRBJ1-1; 7 positions agree with TRBD1. CDR3 length: 11 amino acids. V shed 7 bases and J 7 bases; nucleotides not matched to a gene: 3. This CDR3 is CASTGTDEAFF. CDR3 in DNA: TGTGCCAGCACGGGGACAGATGAAGCTTTCTTT.

The chain uses TRBV15 and TRBJ2-1, with 7 bases matching TRBD2. Germline V gives CDR1 LNHNV, CDR2 YYDKDF (reference sequence). The V gene end was trimmed by 5 bases and the J gene end by 5 bases; junction bases not matched to a gene: 9. The CDR3 is made up of 15 amino acids. The CDR3 loop is CATSLLGRVNNEQFF. The CDR3 DNA follows: TGTGCCACCAGCCTACTAGGGAGGGTGAACAATGAGCAGTTCTTC.

V usage is TRBV27 and J usage is TRBJ2-5; the D gene is possibly TRBD1 (5 bases). The germline V gene encodes CDR1 MNHEY and CDR2 SMNVEV (reference sequence). There are 15 residues in the CDR3. The V and J ends lost 0 bases and 8 bases respectively, with 16 bases between them. The CDR3 bases are TGTGCCAGCAGTTTATCGGTAGGGGCCACCACTACCCAGTACTTC. Protein product: CASSLSVGATTTQYF.

This clonotype appeared once. The chain links TRBV7-8 to TRBJ2-2; TRBD1 matches at 10 bases. The germline gives CDR1 SGHVS, CDR2 FQNEAQ. The CDR3 length is 15 residues. After removal of 3 bases from V and 6 bases from J, the junction contained 4 bases not matched to a gene. In DNA form, the CDR3 reads TGTGCCAGCAGCTTGGACAGGGGGTATTCCGGGGAGCTGTTTTTT. Protein sequence: CASSLDRGYSGELFF.

This chain links TRBV6-6 with TRBJ2-3; 7 bases match TRBD2. Trimming removed 8 bases from V and 0 bases from J; junction bases left unmatched: 5. Germline V gives CDR1 MNHNY, CDR2 SVGAGI (reference sequence). This CDR3 is built from 14 residues. The chain's CDR3 is CASHSGLSTDTQYF. The DNA for the CDR3 is TGTGCCAGCCATAGCGGGCTAAGCACAGATACGCAGTATTTT.

This rearrangement joins TRBV29-1 to TRBJ2-5; 7 nucleotides agree with TRBD1. The assigned J gene may be wrong: the sequence end matches TRBJ2-7 better. This CDR3 contains 16 residues. Germline V gene lookup returns CDR1 SQVTM and CDR2 ANQGSEA. The CDR3: CSALDATQGILYEQYF. The CDR3 nucleotides are TGCAGCGCCCTGGATGCAACACAGGGGATCCTGTACGAGCAGTACTTC.

The chain uses TRBV6-2 or TRBV6-3 and TRBJ2-4, with 9 bases fitting TRBD1. Germline V gives CDR1 MNHEY, CDR2 SVGEGT. The CDR3 has 17 amino acids. J was trimmed by 2 bases and V by 6 bases; bases with no gene match: 11. CDR3 sequence reads: CASSLWGQGRTKNIQYF. The CDR3 DNA sequence: TGTGCCAGCAGCCTGTGGGGACAGGGAAGGACCAAAAACATTCAGTACTTC.

V usage is TRBV6-5 and J usage is TRBJ2-7, with TRBD1 as a possible D gene (5 bases). Germline CDR1 reads MNHEY; CDR2 reads SVGAGI. Trimming removed 4 bases at V and 4 bases at J, with 14 bases between. The CDR3 runs 14 residues. The CDR3 sequence is CASSSSTDVYEQYF. The CDR3 region has the DNA TGTGCCAGCAGTTCCTCGACAGATGTGTACGAGCAGTACTTC.

This clonotype was counted a few times. The chain has TRBV29-1 and TRBJ2-2; tentatively, D is TRBD2 (6 bases). Germline V lookup: CDR1 SQVTM, CDR2 ANQGSEA. The CDR3 loop spans 14 amino acids. Trimming shortened V by 4 bases and J by 7 bases, and 16 bases separated the two germline ends. CDR3 in amino acids: CSVGISGKGGELFF. Written as DNA, the CDR3 is TGCAGCGTTGGAATTAGCGGAAAGGGCGGGGAGCTGTTTTTT.

The CDR3 sequence: CASSLTWPNIQYF. CDR3 DNA sequence: TGTGCCAGCAGCTTGACGTGGCCCAACATTCAGTACTTC. The chain is built from TRBV7-2 and TRBJ2-4; D ambiguous. The V end lost 3 bases, the J end lost 7 bases, and 10 bases lay between the germline ends. CDR1 SGHTA and CDR2 FQGNSA come from the germline V gene. The CDR3 contains 13 residues.

This clonotype has just one count. Being one base from a much bigger clone, this may be a read error. This CDR3 reads CASNVGRETQFF. CDR3 nucleotide sequence: TGTGCCAGCAACGTGGGACGGGAGACCCAGTTCTTC. The V gene is TRBV28, the J gene TRBJ2-1, with D maybe TRBD2 (6 bases). From germline, CDR1 is MDHEN and CDR2 SYDVKM. This CDR3 is built from 12 residues. Trimming removed 7 bases at V and 13 bases at J, with 17 bases between.

The V and J genes are TRBV3-1 and TRBJ2-3; TRBD2 matches 7 bases. The CDR3 totals 15 residues. The V and J ends lost 1 base and 0 bases, in that order; junction bases with no gene match: 1. Germline V CDR1 and CDR2: LGHDT, YNNKEL (reference sequence). CDR3 DNA sequence: TGTGCCAGCAGCCAAGGCGGGAGCAGCACAGATACGCAGTATTTT. Translated: CASSQGGSSTDTQYF.

This clonotype was counted between two and nine times. The genes are TRBV4-1 and TRBJ2-7, with TRBD1 matching over 9 bases. This CDR3 has 16 amino acids. Germline loops: CDR1 MGHRA, CDR2 YSYEKL. The trim removed 4 bases at V and 0 bases at J, leaving 7 bases unmatched. The CDR3 DNA reads TGCGCCAGCAGCCCAGGACAGGGGCCCTACTCCTACGAGCAGTACTTC. This translates into CASSPGQGPYSYEQYF.

The table lists this clonotype with many counts. The chain recombines TRBV28 with TRBJ2-7; no clear D gene. Germline values: CDR1 MDHEN, CDR2 SYDVKM. CDR3 length equals 11 residues. Deletions cut 6 bases from V and 2 bases from J, with 5 bases between. Here the CDR3 reads CASSFAYEQYF. CDR3 nucleotide sequence: TGTGCCAGCAGCTTCGCCTACGAGCAGTACTTC. Full variable domain (outside the CDR3, taken from reference TRBV28 and TRBJ2-7): DVKVTQSSRYLVKRTGEKVFLECVQDMDHENMFWYRQDPGLGLRLIYFSYDVKMKEKGDIPEGYSVSREKKERFSLILESASTNQTSMYLCASSFAYEQYFGPGTRLTVT.

There are a few counts of this clonotype. CDR3 DNA: TGCAGCGTTGGGGGGATGAGCACAGATACGCAGTATTTT. Translation: CSVGGMSTDTQYF. The chain employs TRBV29-1 and TRBJ2-3, with D perhaps given as TRBD1 or TRBD2 (5 bases each). The CDR3 runs 13 residues. Germline loops: CDR1 SQVTM, CDR2 ANQGSEA. Deletions cut 4 bases from V and 0 bases from J, with 8 bases between.

V and J are TRBV7-9 and TRBJ2-4, with 11 bases that match TRBD2. Judging by the DNA end, TRBJ2-7 fits better; the J call may be wrong. The germline CDR1 and CDR2 sequences are SEHNR and FQNEAQ (reference sequence). The CDR3 is made up of 18 amino acids. CDR3 nucleotide sequence: TGTGCCAGCAGCCCCAGCGTAGGGCTAGCGGGGGGCCACTACGAGCAGTACTTC. The encoded protein is CASSPSVGLAGGHYEQYF.

The chain employs TRBV27 and TRBJ2-7; maybe TRBD1 (6 bases). CDR1 and CDR2 (germline): MNHEY, SMNVEV (reference sequence). Trimming took off 3 bases at V and 2 bases at J, with 11 bases between the two ends. This CDR3 has 14 residues. CDR3 protein: CASSFAGVTYEQYF. The CDR3 DNA reads as TGTGCCAGCAGTTTCGCAGGGGTTACCTACGAGCAGTACTTC.

The CDR3 reads CASSPPGQGKDLREQYF. The CDR3 coding sequence is TGTGCCAGCAGTCCCCCCGGACAGGGAAAGGATCTCCGCGAGCAGTACTTC. This chain uses TRBV27 with TRBJ2-7, with 8 nucleotides matching TRBD1. With 5 bases clipped from V and 6 bases from J, the junction kept 18 bases outside the gene matches. Germline lookup yields CDR1 MNHEY and CDR2 SMNVEV (reference sequence). There are 17 residues in the CDR3.

This clonotype came up a few times. The rearrangement links TRBV4-1 to TRBJ2-7; D call uncertain. CDR1 MGHRA and CDR2 YSYEKL come from the germline V gene. V lost 0 bases, J lost 6 bases, and 6 bases lay in between. The CDR3 has 12 amino acids. CDR3 coding DNA: TGCGCCAGCAGCCAAGAGAACGGCGAGCAGTACTTC. This encodes CASSQENGEQYF.

The chain joins TRBV2 to TRBJ2-2, with no clear D. Germline CDR1 and CDR2: SNHLY and FYNNEI. This CDR3 region has 13 residues. V lost 2 bases and J 6 bases, leaving 7 bases between the germline ends. CDR3 DNA: TGTGCCAGCAGTGAAACGTTGGCCGGGGAGCTGTTTTTT. This codes for CASSETLAGELFF.

The chain employs TRBV5-6 and TRBJ2-7; TRBD1 or TRBD2 may be the D gene (5 bases each). The CDR3 has 15 residues. Trimming removed 4 bases at V and 2 bases at J, with 16 bases between. Germline assignment: CDR1 SGHDT and CDR2 YYEEEE. The CDR3 is CASSLLASGPYEQYF. CDR3 nucleotides: TGTGCCAGCAGCCTTTTGGCATCGGGACCCTACGAGCAGTACTTC.

The genes are TRBV12-3 or TRBV12-4 and TRBJ2-5, with D hard to call. The assigned J gene may be wrong: the sequence end matches TRBJ2-7 better. The CDR3 is 15 residues long. DNA of the CDR3: TGTGCCAGCAGTTTAGATGCAGGATCCCCCTACGAGCAGTACTTC. Residues: CASSLDAGSPYEQYF.

The chain uses TRBV20-1 and TRBJ1-1; no clear D gene. The V gene's germline CDR1 is DFQATT and CDR2 SNEGSKA (reference sequence). The CDR3 runs to 12 residues. V lost 3 bases and J 4 bases, leaving 9 bases between the germline ends. CDR3 residues: CSASPTGTEAFF. The CDR3 nucleotides read TGCAGTGCTAGCCCCACCGGCACTGAAGCTTTCTTT.

This chain joins TRBV20-1 and TRBJ2-1; TRBD2 aligns across 10 bases. The CDR3 has 14 residues. Trimming cost V 7 bases and J 6 bases; bases outside gene matches: 9. CDR1 is DFQATT, CDR2 SNEGSKA, per germline (reference sequence). The CDR3 region is CSGTSGGVANEQFF. CDR3 DNA sequence: TGCAGTGGCACAAGCGGGGGGGTAGCCAATGAGCAGTTCTTC.

The CDR3 protein is CASNRITGELFF. Here the CDR3 DNA reads TGTGCCAGCAACAGAATAACCGGGGAGCTGTTTTTT. The chain joins TRBV6-2 or TRBV6-3 to TRBJ2-2; D call uncertain. The germline gives CDR1 MNHEY, CDR2 SVGEGT. Trimming stripped 7 bases from V and 5 bases from J, with 8 bases between. The CDR3 loop spans 12 amino acids.

The rearrangement uses TRBV3-1 and TRBJ1-2; D unclear. The CDR3 extends over 12 amino acids. Trimming cost V 3 bases and J 3 bases, with 5 bases left between them. CDR1 and CDR2 (germline): LGHDT, YNNKEL (reference sequence). CDR3 nucleotides: TGTGCCAGCAGCCAGGCCCACTATGGCTACACCTTC. Translating gives CASSQAHYGYTF.

The rearrangement uses TRBV28 and TRBJ2-7, with D possibly matching TRBD2 (6 bases). The germline V gene has CDR1 MDHEN and CDR2 SYDVKM. This CDR3 region has 17 residues. Trimming removed 7 bases at V and 2 bases at J, with 24 bases between. CDR3 DNA sequence: TGTGCCAGCACCTTATTGCACGGGGCGGGAATCCCCTACGAGCAGTACTTC. Amino acid sequence: CASTLLHGAGIPYEQYF.

The chain links TRBV2 to TRBJ2-2; D call uncertain. The germline V and J ends were trimmed by 2 bases and 3 bases, with 10 bases remaining between them. The CDR3 extends over 15 amino acids. Germline values: CDR1 SNHLY, CDR2 FYNNEI. The CDR3 here is CASSESTPDTGELFF. For the CDR3, the DNA is TGTGCCAGCAGTGAATCGACTCCCGACACCGGGGAGCTGTTTTTT.

In its sample, this clonotype was seen once. The CDR3 loop reads CASSTPGVSTDTQYF. In DNA, the CDR3 is TGTGCCAGCAGTACGCCGGGGGTTAGCACAGATACGCAGTATTTT. The chain has TRBV6-1 and TRBJ2-3; maybe TRBD2 (6 bases). The CDR3 sequence is 15 residues long. The V end lost 5 bases, the J end lost 0 bases, and 12 bases lay between the germline ends. CDR1 is MNHNS, CDR2 SASEGT, per germline.

The V and J genes are TRBV20-1 and TRBJ2-1; no definite D call. V was pared by 0 bases and J by 5 bases, with 11 bases between. This CDR3 contains 14 residues. In germline, CDR1 is DFQATT, CDR2 SNEGSKA (reference sequence). The CDR3 coding sequence is TGCAGTGCTAGAGATAGGTTTGACAACAATGAGCAGTTCTTC. This sequence encodes CSARDRFDNNEQFF.

The rearrangement links TRBV6-2 or TRBV6-3 to TRBJ2-3; D is unresolved. Germline-derived CDR1 and CDR2 are MNHEY and SVGEGT. Trimming removed 7 bases from V and 4 bases from J, with 18 bases in between. This CDR3 comprises 15 residues. The CDR3 reads CASIKNFRDADTQYF. The CDR3 DNA reads TGTGCCAGCATTAAGAACTTCCGAGACGCAGATACGCAGTATTTT.